One and the same sample provided the 25 T cell receptor beta chains below, sequenced in a study of T cells after yellow fever vaccination. MiXCR, run by TCRdb on the 5' RACE reads, gives a single entry per CDR3 protein. The sample contains hundreds of thousands of distinct CDR3 sequences, about an eighth of which appear only once. The sample consisted of CD4+ T cells sorted from PBMCs, taken 15 days after the yellow fever booster vaccination. These receptors were collected from a man between 18 and 35 years old who received the YFV17D yellow fever vaccine.

The rearrangement links TRBV6-2 or TRBV6-3 to TRBJ2-7; D possibly corresponds to TRBD2 (6 bases). Trimming shortened V by 9 bases and J by 3 bases, and 9 bases separated the two germline ends. This CDR3 comprises 11 residues. The germline V gene has CDR1 MNHEY and CDR2 SVGEGT. This chain's CDR3 is CASYSGYEQYF. The CDR3 nucleotides read TGTGCCAGTTATAGCGGCTACGAGCAGTACTTC.

V is TRBV20-1 and J is TRBJ1-6; no reliable D call. V lost 3 bases to trimming and J lost 10 bases, with 19 bases between them. The CDR3 length is 15 residues. Germline CDR1 and CDR2: DFQATT and SNEGSKA (reference sequence). This CDR3 reads CSASLSADWGSPLHF. CDR3 bases: TGCAGTGCTAGCTTATCGGCGGACTGGGGATCACCCCTCCACTTT.

V and J are TRBV7-2 and TRBJ1-6; TRBD1 agrees at 9 bases. This CDR3 comprises 14 residues. V dropped 7 bases and J dropped 5; count of bases not matched to a gene: 3. In germline, CDR1 is SGHTA, CDR2 FQGNSA. The CDR3: CASTWDRDNSPLHF. CDR3 coding DNA: TGTGCCAGCACCTGGGACAGGGATAATTCACCCCTCCACTTT. Using reference TRBV7-2 and TRBJ1-6 for the parts outside the CDR3, the full variable domain is GAGVSQSPSNKVTEKGKDVELRCDPISGHTALYWYRQSLGQGLEFLIYFQGNSAPDKSGLPSDRFSAERTGGSVSTLTIQRTQQEDSAVYLCASTWDRDNSPLHFGNGTRLTVT.

A few counts support this clonotype. The chain recombines TRBV7-9 with TRBJ1-2, with D uncertain. With 1 base removed from V and 10 bases from J, the gap between germline ends came to 10 bases. The CDR3 is 12 residues long. Germline CDR1 reads SEHNR; CDR2 reads FQNEAQ (reference sequence). CDR3 protein: CASSLERANYTF. The CDR3 coding sequence is TGTGCCAGCAGCTTAGAACGCGCGAACTACACCTTC.

This clonotype appeared a few times. This chain uses TRBV20-1 with TRBJ2-4, with D tentatively TRBD2 (5 bases). The germline gives CDR1 DFQATT, CDR2 SNEGSKA (reference sequence). Deletions cut 4 bases from V and 0 bases from J, with 13 bases between. CDR3 length equals 15 residues. CDR3 amino acids: CSANKPAGAKNIQYF. The CDR3 nucleotides read TGCAGTGCTAACAAGCCCGCGGGAGCCAAAAACATTCAGTACTTC.

The V and J genes are TRBV27 and TRBJ1-2; 8 nucleotides match TRBD1. The length of the CDR3 is 16 residues. The V and J ends lost 3 bases and 7 bases, in that order; junction bases with no gene match: 13. The germline gives CDR1 MNHEY, CDR2 SMNVEV (reference sequence). The CDR3 region has the DNA TGTGCCAGCAGTTTCTACCCCGACAGGGGTAGGGGTGGCTACACCTTC. It encodes CASSFYPDRGRGGYTF.

This chain connects TRBV5-1 to TRBJ2-5; 9 bases line up with TRBD1. Per germline, CDR1 SGHRS and CDR2 YFSETQ. The V gene end was trimmed by 5 bases and the J gene end by 2 bases; junction bases not matched to a gene: 4. CDR3 size: 14 residues. The CDR3 nucleotides are TGCGCCAGCAGGAGGACAGGGGATCAAGAGACCCAGTACTTC. It translates to CASRRTGDQETQYF.

Many counts were recorded for this clonotype. The chain combines TRBV4-1 with TRBJ1-4; D unclear. The germline V gene has CDR1 MGHRA and CDR2 YSYEKL. Trimming cost V 4 bases and J 5 bases, with 11 bases left between them. The CDR3 extends over 14 amino acids. CDR3 region: CASSRSWPNEKLFF. Written as DNA, the CDR3 is TGCGCCAGCAGCCGATCCTGGCCGAATGAAAAACTGTTTTTT.

The rearrangement joins TRBV4-1 to TRBJ1-1; TRBD1 might be the D (5 bases). Trimming removed 1 base at V and 4 bases at J, with 10 bases between. Germline CDR1 and CDR2: MGHRA and YSYEKL. The CDR3 runs 14 residues. CDR3 amino acids: CASSQARAATEAFF. The DNA of the CDR3 is TGCGCCAGCAGCCAAGCCAGGGCGGCCACTGAAGCTTTCTTT.

This clonotype showed up just a few times. The J gene is TRBJ1-1, the V gene TRBV19; 8 nucleotides align to TRBD1. In germline, CDR1 is LNHDA, CDR2 SQIVND (reference sequence). The V gene end was trimmed by 7 bases and the J gene end by 5 bases; junction bases not matched to a gene: 9. The CDR3 contains 14 residues. For the CDR3, the DNA is TGTGCCAGTAACCCCGGACAGGGATGGACTGAAGCTTTCTTT. It yields the protein CASNPGQGWTEAFF.

The V call is TRBV3-1, the J call TRBJ1-3; no clear D gene. V dropped 4 bases and J dropped 0 bases, with 10 bases sitting between them. Germline CDR1 and CDR2: LGHDT and YNNKEL (reference sequence). The CDR3 is 15 amino acids. The CDR3 reads CASSLPPNSGNTIYF. DNA of the CDR3: TGTGCCAGCAGCCTCCCTCCGAACTCTGGAAACACCATATATTTT.

This clonotype was recorded a few times. The chain joins TRBV12-3 or TRBV12-4 to TRBJ2-5; D remains unclear. This CDR3 region has 13 residues. Trimming shortened V by 8 bases and J by 1 base, and 11 bases separated the two germline ends. CDR3 in amino acids: CASLFRGQETQYF. The DNA for the CDR3 is TGTGCCAGCCTATTTCGCGGCCAAGAGACCCAGTACTTC.

There are a few counts of this clonotype. This CDR3 reads CSANREGSYEQYV. CDR3 DNA: TGCAGTGCCAATAGGGAAGGTTCCTACGAGCAGTACGTC. The rearrangement uses TRBV20-1 and TRBJ2-7; D gene ambiguous. V lost 6 bases and J lost 1, with 13 bases in between. The CDR3 covers 13 residues. Germline CDR1 reads DFQATT; CDR2 reads SNEGSKA (reference sequence).

V is TRBV24-1 and J is TRBJ2-5; D might be TRBD1 or TRBD2, each matching 5 bases. There are 13 residues in the CDR3. Germline assignment: CDR1 KGHDR and CDR2 SFDVKD. CDR3 in amino acids: CDSGKRDLETQYF. The CDR3 DNA is TGTGACTCCGGAAAACGGGACCTCGAGACCCAGTACTTC.

This clonotype was seen a few times. The chain recombines TRBV6-2 or TRBV6-3 with TRBJ2-7; 7 bases map to TRBD1. Per germline, CDR1 MNHEY and CDR2 SVGEGT. V dropped 5 bases and J dropped 3; count of bases not matched to a gene: 4. The CDR3 loop spans 13 amino acids. The CDR3 DNA reads as TGTGCCAGCAGTAGGGACAGCTACTACGAGCAGTACGTC. Translating it yields CASSRDSYYEQYV.

The CDR3 here is CASSSEKGEAFF. For the CDR3, the DNA is TGTGCCAGCAGCTCGGAAAAGGGAGAAGCTTTCTTT. The V gene is TRBV5-5, the J gene TRBJ1-1; D call uncertain. This CDR3 comprises 12 residues. Germline CDR1 SGHKS, CDR2 YYEKEE (reference sequence). The ends were cut back, 3 bases at V and 8 bases at J, with 11 bases in the middle. The full variable domain, rest sourced from reference TRBV5-5 and TRBJ1-1, is DAGVTQSPTHLIKTRGQQVTLRCSPISGHKSVSWYQQVLGQGPQFIFQYYEKEERGRGNFPDRFSARQFPNYSSELNVNALLLGDSALYLCASSSEKGEAFFGQGTRLTVV.

The gene calls are TRBV20-1 and TRBJ1-2; D is perhaps TRBD1 (5 bases). Germline CDR1 DFQATT, CDR2 SNEGSKA (reference sequence). Trimming cost V 3 bases and J 6 bases, with 14 bases left between them. CDR3 size: 13 residues. CDR3 nucleotides: TGCAGTGCTAGTTTCGACAGTCAAAATGGCTACACCTTC. Translated: CSASFDSQNGYTF.

The rearrangement links TRBV9 to TRBJ2-5, with a possible D match to TRBD1 (6 bases). Trimming took 0 bases from V and 2 from J, leaving 8 bases between them. CDR3 size: 14 residues. Germline CDR1 reads SGDLS; CDR2 reads YYNGEE. The DNA for the CDR3 is TGTGCCAGCAGCGTAGGAGGACAGCAAGAGACCCAGTACTTC. This translates into CASSVGGQQETQYF.

V usage is TRBV4-2 and J usage is TRBJ1-6; 8 bases agree with TRBD1. V trimming: 0 bases; J trimming: 8 bases; junction bases outside the gene matches: 6. This CDR3 contains 16 residues. Germline loops: CDR1 LGHNA, CDR2 YNFKEQ. The DNA of the CDR3 is TGTGCCAGCAGCCAAGATCAAGGACAGGGATATTCACCCCTCCACTTT. It is translated as CASSQDQGQGYSPLHF.

This clonotype was found a few times. This sequence joins TRBV6-2 or TRBV6-3 and TRBJ2-5; 9 bases map to TRBD2. The CDR3 extends over 15 amino acids. J lost 7 bases, V lost 7 bases, and 13 bases had no gene match. Germline CDR1 reads MNHEY; CDR2 reads SVGEGT. This CDR3 is CASTSAGGYLGTQYF. Here the CDR3 DNA reads TGTGCCAGCACCTCAGCGGGGGGATACCTCGGGACCCAGTACTTC.

This clonotype was seen a handful of times. The CDR3 DNA reads TGCGCCAGCTCACAGGTTTCGGCGGACAATGAGCAGTTCTTC. Translating it yields CASSQVSADNEQFF. The chain is built from TRBV10-2 and TRBJ2-1; D is possibly TRBD1 (5 bases). V lost 8 bases and J 5 bases, leaving 16 bases between the germline ends. This CDR3 is built from 14 residues. Germline assignment: CDR1 WSHSY and CDR2 SAAADI.

The chain links TRBV21-1 to TRBJ2-1; TRBD1, the table's D call, lacks a check against the DNA. TRBV21-1 is termed a pseudogene. The CDR3 spans 14 residues. The CDR3 nucleotides are TGTGCCAGCAGCAGGCGGACAGTATACAATGAGCAGTTCTTC. Protein product: CASSRRTVYNEQFF.

This clonotype was counted many times. V and J are TRBV18 and TRBJ2-3; tentative D call: TRBD1 (6 bases). With 0 bases removed from V and 5 bases from J, the gap between germline ends came to 9 bases. The length of the CDR3 is 14 residues. Germline lookup yields CDR1 KGHSH and CDR2 LQKENI. The CDR3 bases are TGTGCCAGCTCACCACCCGAGGGGGTAGATACGCAGTATTTT. It yields the protein CASSPPEGVDTQYF. Full variable domain (outside the CDR3, taken from reference TRBV18 and TRBJ2-3): NAGVMQNPRHLVRRRGQEARLRCSPMKGHSHVYWYRQLPEEGLKFMVYLQKENIIDESGMPKERFSAEFPKEGPSILRIQQVVRGDSAAYFCASSPPEGVDTQYFGPGTRLTVL.

This clonotype was found many times. V and J are TRBV11-1 and TRBJ2-1; perhaps TRBD2 as D (5 bases). CDR1 and CDR2 from the germline V gene are SGHAT and FQDESV (reference sequence). The CDR3 length is 15 residues. Trimming removed 5 bases at V and 10 bases at J, with 21 bases between. Written as DNA, the CDR3 is TGTGCCAGCAGCCTAGGTTGGCCGGGATCGGGGGAGCAGTTCTTC. Its protein is CASSLGWPGSGEQFF.

This chain uses TRBV11-3 with TRBJ2-5, with D perhaps matching TRBD1 (6 bases). The CDR3 is 14 residues long. V lost 5 bases and J 3 bases, leaving 13 bases between the germline ends. CDR1 is SGHNT and CDR2 is YENEEA in the germline V gene. CDR3 amino acids: CASSPPGDEETQYF. In DNA form, the CDR3 reads TGTGCCAGCAGCCCACCAGGGGATGAAGAGACCCAGTACTTC. The whole variable domain, remainder taken from reference TRBV11-3 and TRBJ2-5, is EAGVVQSPRYKIIEKKQPVAFWCNPISGHNTLYWYLQNLGQGPELLIRYENEEAVDDSQLPKDRFSAERLKGVDSTLKIQPAELGDSAVYLCASSPPGDEETQYFGPGTRLLVL.